This T cell receptor beta chain was sequenced in a study of PD-1 blockade in classical Hodgkin lymphoma. Notes on the study in general: Exclusion removed patients who began nivolumab under 1 year after ASCT. CD4+ TCR diversity, unlike CD8+, rose significantly by C4D1. Prior therapy or disease activity may underlie the repertoire differences, whose causes remain undefined.

Generated by immunoSEQ multiplex PCR, the TCRdb table keeps only in-frame clones and is missing some. Of 15,000 or so clones listed, 85% are singletons. Patients all relapsed after autologous stem cell transplantation, and there was variation in brentuximab vedotin exposure. Magnetic depletion of unwanted cells isolated CD4+ T cells from thawed PBMCs. On this clone itself: Its specificity is unknown.

The sample in question was CD4+ T cells from blood, obtained at baseline. This receptor was obtained from a human donor with classical Hodgkin lymphoma.

CDR3 coding DNA: TGTGCCAGCAGGATAGCGGAGGCCACAGATACGCAGTATTTT. This translates into CASRIAEATDTQYF. The J gene is TRBJ2-3, the V gene TRBV25-1, with D perhaps matching TRBD2 (6 bases). This CDR3 contains 14 residues. V lost 6 bases and J 2 bases, leaving 12 bases between the germline ends. CDR1 and CDR2 from the germline V gene are MGHDK and SYGVNS.